Each of the 19 T cell receptor beta chains below was sequenced from the same sample in a study of T-cell reconstitution after alpha-beta-depleted transplantation in children. Researchers prepared the TCRbeta library using unique molecular identifiers, the study reports. From the PCR reads, TCRdb called clonotypes with MiXCR, one entry per CDR3 protein. The sample yields around 340,000 distinct CDR3 sequences, 13% seen once. The source material was PBMCs, sampled from the stem cell graft. These TCRs come from a human donor who donated a stem cell graft to a child with Fanconi anemia.

This clonotype came up a few times. This chain connects TRBV28 to TRBJ1-4; D is undetermined. V lost 5 bases and J lost 7, with 20 bases in between. CDR3 length: 16 amino acids. Germline loops: CDR1 MDHEN, CDR2 SYDVKM. In DNA form, the CDR3 reads TGTGCCAGCAGTCCATACCCAGGTCTTTTAGGTGAAAAACTGTTTTTT. Its protein is CASSPYPGLLGEKLFF. The whole variable domain, filled in from reference TRBV28 and TRBJ1-4, reads DVKVTQSSRYLVKRTGEKVFLECVQDMDHENMFWYRQDPGLGLRLIYFSYDVKMKEKGDIPEGYSVSREKKERFSLILESASTNQTSMYLCASSPYPGLLGEKLFFGSGTQLSVL.

The chain links TRBV7-9 to TRBJ1-1; D gene uncertain. V was cut by 1 base and J by 7 bases, with 4 bases left in between. The CDR3 totals 11 residues. Germline V gives CDR1 SEHNR, CDR2 FQNEAQ (reference sequence). The DNA for the CDR3 is TGTGCCAGCAGCTTAGTATTTGAAGCTTTCTTT. The encoded protein is CASSLVFEAFF.

The chain uses TRBV4-3 and TRBJ1-2; 9 bases match TRBD1. V shed 3 bases, J shed 4 bases, and the junction held 6 bases outside the gene matches. This CDR3 comprises 15 residues. Germline V gene data show CDR1 as LGHNA and CDR2 as YSLEER. CDR3 amino acids: CASSHLTGGGYGYTF. The DNA for the CDR3 is TGCGCCAGCAGCCATTTAACAGGGGGCGGCTATGGCTACACCTTC.

This clonotype was recorded many times. The V and J genes are TRBV18 and TRBJ2-1, with 10 bases aligning to TRBD1. The CDR3 sequence is 15 residues long. Trimming took 3 bases from V and 7 from J; bases not matched to a gene: 6. Germline lookup yields CDR1 KGHSH and CDR2 LQKENI. The DNA of the CDR3 is TGTGCCAGCTCACCTCCGGGACAGGGGTGGAATGAGCAGTTCTTC. The encoded protein is CASSPPGQGWNEQFF.

This clonotype showed up many times. The chain employs TRBV29-1 and TRBJ1-4; D is uncertain. The CDR3 has 12 residues. The V end lost 6 bases, the J end lost 5 bases, and 10 bases lay between the germline ends. The V gene's germline CDR1 is SQVTM and CDR2 ANQGSEA. The CDR3 protein is CSVLLANEKLFF. CDR3 sequence (DNA): TGCAGCGTACTCCTGGCCAATGAAAAACTGTTTTTT.

This clonotype appeared a few times. The chain joins TRBV15 to TRBJ2-4; 7 bases line up with TRBD1. CDR1 and CDR2 from the germline V gene are LNHNV and YYDKDF (reference sequence). This CDR3 comprises 14 residues. J gave up 7 bases and V 1 base, and 4 bases lay outside the gene matches. The DNA for the CDR3 is TGTGCCACCAGCAGAGGGGACAGCGCCAACATTCAGTACTTC. This sequence encodes CATSRGDSANIQYF.

This clonotype was picked up a small number of times. J is TRBJ1-1 and V is TRBV19, with TRBD1 as a possible D gene (6 bases). The CDR3 is 12 amino acids. CDR1 is LNHDA, CDR2 SQIVND, per germline (reference sequence). V dropped 11 bases and J dropped 0 bases, with 10 bases sitting between them. CDR3 nucleotides: TGTGCCGTCGGACAGTTGAACACTGAAGCTTTCTTT. This sequence encodes CAVGQLNTEAFF.

This chain connects TRBV29-1 to TRBJ1-2, with D possibly TRBD1 on 6 matching bases. Trimming shortened V by 5 bases and J by 6 bases, and 16 bases separated the two germline ends. Germline V gene sequence: CDR1 SQVTM, CDR2 ANQGSEA. The CDR3 runs to 13 residues. The CDR3 sequence is CSVPPTGSNGYTF. In DNA, the CDR3 is TGCAGCGTTCCTCCCACAGGGTCTAATGGCTACACCTTC.

This clonotype was counted a few times. V and J are TRBV5-1 and TRBJ2-6; D is unclear. Germline V CDR1 and CDR2: SGHRS, YFSETQ. The CDR3 covers 15 residues. V dropped 3 bases and J dropped 0 bases, with 7 bases sitting between them. As DNA, the CDR3 is TGCGCCAGCAGCTCACACATCTCTGGGGCCAACGTCCTGACTTTC. Protein sequence: CASSSHISGANVLTF.

This clonotype was found a few times. The chain employs TRBV12-3 or TRBV12-4 and TRBJ1-2; no reliable D call. The CDR3 loop spans 13 amino acids. The germline V and J ends were trimmed by 7 bases and 4 bases, with 13 bases remaining between them. CDR3: CASNGRLGYGYTF. The CDR3 DNA follows: TGTGCCAGCAACGGACGGCTCGGCTATGGCTACACCTTC.

This chain uses TRBV5-6 with TRBJ1-3; the D gene is possibly TRBD1 (5 bases). The length of the CDR3 is 16 residues. Germline CDR1 is SGHDT and CDR2 is YYEEEE. The V gene lost 4 bases and the J gene lost 0 bases, with 14 bases spanning the gap. The CDR3 sequence: CASSPDAGGSGNTIYF. In nucleotides, the CDR3 is TGTGCCAGCAGCCCGGACGCCGGGGGCTCTGGAAACACCATATATTTT.

The rearrangement links TRBV5-8 to TRBJ1-3, with D perhaps matching TRBD1 (6 bases). The CDR3 contains 16 residues. V was trimmed by 5 bases and J by 2 bases, leaving 17 bases between them. Germline assignment: CDR1 SGHTS and CDR2 YDEGEE. The CDR3, as DNA: TGTGCCAGCAGTCGAACAGGGTTATCAGCTGGAAACACCATATATTTT. Its translation is CASSRTGLSAGNTIYF.

This clonotype occurred many times. The gene calls are TRBV5-1 and TRBJ1-6; D is ambiguous. Trimming took off 7 bases at V and 5 bases at J, with 7 bases between the two ends. This CDR3 comprises 12 residues. Germline V gene data show CDR1 as SGHRS and CDR2 as YFSETQ. As DNA, the CDR3 is TGCGCCAGCTCGTCGGATAATTCACCCCTCCACTTT. Translated, it gives CASSSDNSPLHF.

This clonotype was counted ten times or more. V and J are TRBV18 and TRBJ2-7; 7 bases fit TRBD1. The CDR3 consists of 13 residues. CDR1 is KGHSH and CDR2 is LQKENI in the germline V gene. With 8 bases clipped from V and 3 bases from J, the junction kept 7 bases outside the gene matches. In DNA, the CDR3 is TGTGCCAGCAGCCCCGGGACAGACTACGAGCAGTACTTC. This codes for CASSPGTDYEQYF.

This clonotype came up a few times. The chain couples TRBV18 to TRBJ2-2; D gene unclear. Trimming took off 0 bases at V and 0 bases at J, with 8 bases between the two ends. This CDR3 contains 16 residues. Germline V gene data show CDR1 as KGHSH and CDR2 as LQKENI. The CDR3 sequence is CASSPPVGPNTGELFF. As DNA, the CDR3 is TGTGCCAGCTCACCACCGGTCGGACCGAACACCGGGGAGCTGTTTTTT.

Ten or more counts support this clonotype. This chain joins TRBV3-1 and TRBJ2-3; D may be TRBD1 or TRBD2 (5 bases each). Deletions cut 4 bases from V and 1 base from J, with 15 bases between. This CDR3 contains 16 residues. Germline V lookup: CDR1 LGHDT, CDR2 YNNKEL (reference sequence). Here the CDR3 reads CASSLRMGDRTDTQYF. Written as DNA, the CDR3 is TGTGCCAGCAGCCTTAGGATGGGGGACCGCACAGATACGCAGTATTTT.

The rearrangement uses TRBV4-2 and TRBJ1-1; 11 positions match TRBD1. CDR1 is LGHNA, CDR2 YNFKEQ, per germline. The CDR3 extends over 18 amino acids. The junction had 7 bases not matched to a gene; V was cut back by 0 bases and J by 1 base. CDR3 in DNA: TGTGCCAGCAGCCAAGAAATGGGACAGGGGGTGGGGAACACTGAAGCTTTCTTT. This sequence encodes CASSQEMGQGVGNTEAFF.

This clonotype appeared many times. The J gene is TRBJ2-3, the V gene TRBV4-3, with TRBD1 as a possible D gene (5 bases). Germline values: CDR1 LGHNA, CDR2 YSLEER. Trimming pared 6 bases from V and 2 bases from J, leaving 9 bases between. The CDR3 length is 13 residues. The DNA for the CDR3 is TGCGCCAGCAGGGACAAGCACACAGATACGCAGTATTTT. This translates into CASRDKHTDTQYF.

The chain couples TRBV5-1 to TRBJ1-3; no firm D call. The germline V and J ends were trimmed by 0 bases and 0 bases, with 10 bases remaining between them. CDR1 is SGHRS and CDR2 is YFSETQ in the germline V gene. The CDR3 consists of 16 residues. As DNA, the CDR3 is TGCGCCAGCAGCTTGGGGTCCGTGGTCTCTGGAAACACCATATATTTT. It codes for CASSLGSVVSGNTIYF.